This T cell receptor beta chain was observed in a study of control samples from healthy donors and cancer patients. TCRdb's table, derived via immunoSEQ multiplex PCR, lists solely in-frame clones and lacks some. The data contain 150,000 or so clones, 90% to 95% of them singletons. The germline gives CDR1 SGHVS, CDR2 FQNEAQ. This CDR3 contains 12 residues. The V end was cut by 1 base, the J end by 10 bases, with 5 bases between. This chain uses TRBV7-8 with TRBJ1-6, with D unresolved. Sequenced: blood. This TCR derives from a woman aged 30 to 39 in good health. The chain's CDR3 is CASSLDGSPLHF. The CDR3 DNA sequence: TGTGCCAGCAGCTTAGATGGGTCACCCCTCCACTTT. The full variable domain, rest sourced from reference TRBV7-8 and TRBJ1-6, is GAGVSQSPRYKVAKRGQDVALRCDPISGHVSLFWYQQALGQGPEFLTYFQNEAQLDKSGLPSDRFFAERPEGSVSTLKIQRTQQEDSAVYLCASSLDGSPLHFGNGTRLTVT.